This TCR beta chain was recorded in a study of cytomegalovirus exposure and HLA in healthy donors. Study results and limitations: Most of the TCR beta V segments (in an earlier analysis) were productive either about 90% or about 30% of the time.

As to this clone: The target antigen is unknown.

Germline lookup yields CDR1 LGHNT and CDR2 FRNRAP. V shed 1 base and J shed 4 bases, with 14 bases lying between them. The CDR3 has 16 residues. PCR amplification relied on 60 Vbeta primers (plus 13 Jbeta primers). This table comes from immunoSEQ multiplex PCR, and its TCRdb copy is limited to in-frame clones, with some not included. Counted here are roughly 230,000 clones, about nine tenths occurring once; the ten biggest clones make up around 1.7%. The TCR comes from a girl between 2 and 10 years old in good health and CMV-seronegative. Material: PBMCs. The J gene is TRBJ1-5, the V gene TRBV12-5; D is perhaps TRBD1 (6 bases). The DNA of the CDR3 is TGTGCTAGTGGTTTGGCCGCGGGGGGCACGAATCAGCCCCAGCATTTT. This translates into CASGLAAGGTNQPQHF.